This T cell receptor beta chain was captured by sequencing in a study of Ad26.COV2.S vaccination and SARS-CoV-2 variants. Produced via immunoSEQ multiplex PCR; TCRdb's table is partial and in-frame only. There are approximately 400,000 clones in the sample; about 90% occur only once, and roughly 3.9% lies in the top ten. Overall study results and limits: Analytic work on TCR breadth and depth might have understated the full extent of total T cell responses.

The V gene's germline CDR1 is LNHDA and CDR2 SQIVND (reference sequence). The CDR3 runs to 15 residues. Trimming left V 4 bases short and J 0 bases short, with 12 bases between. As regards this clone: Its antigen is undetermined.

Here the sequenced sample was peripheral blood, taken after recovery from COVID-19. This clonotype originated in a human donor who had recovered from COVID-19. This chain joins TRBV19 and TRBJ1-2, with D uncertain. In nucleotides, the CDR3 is TGTGCCAGTAGTACCCCGACGGTAGCTAACTATGGCTACACCTTC. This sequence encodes CASSTPTVANYGYTF.